This T cell receptor (beta chain) was sequenced during a study of shared clonotypes between healthy human individuals. On this clone itself: What it binds is unknown.

Findings of the study overall: All-four-donor shared clonotypes had higher generation probabilities than non-shared clonotypes did.

Using immunoSEQ multiplex PCR, the repertoire was profiled, and TCRdb retains in-frame clones only, with some absent. The sample shows 230,000 or so clones, 50% to 75% of them seen only once. This CDR3 spans 16 amino acids. Germline V gene lookup returns CDR1 SGHNT and CDR2 YENEEA. The V and J ends lost 3 bases and 4 bases, in that order; junction bases with no gene match: 5. Sequencing was done on a sample of memory CD4+ T cells sorted from blood. Subset meaning: CD45RA-negative fraction. The receptor was isolated from a man younger than 45 in good health. V and J are TRBV11-3 and TRBJ2-3, with TRBD2 matching 12 bases. CDR3 loop: CASSLQLAGGADTQYF. Here the CDR3 DNA reads TGTGCCAGCAGCTTGCAACTAGCGGGAGGCGCAGATACGCAGTATTTT.